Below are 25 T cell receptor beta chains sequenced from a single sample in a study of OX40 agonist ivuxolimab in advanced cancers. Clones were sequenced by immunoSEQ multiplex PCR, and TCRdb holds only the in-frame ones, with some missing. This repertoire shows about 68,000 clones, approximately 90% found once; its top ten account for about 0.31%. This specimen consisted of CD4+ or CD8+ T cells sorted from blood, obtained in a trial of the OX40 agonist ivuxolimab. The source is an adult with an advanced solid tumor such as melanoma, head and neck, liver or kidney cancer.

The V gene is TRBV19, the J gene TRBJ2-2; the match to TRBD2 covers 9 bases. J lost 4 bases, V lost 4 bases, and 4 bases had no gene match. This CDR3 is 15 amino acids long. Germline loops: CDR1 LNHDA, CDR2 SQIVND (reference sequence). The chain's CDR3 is CASSRLAGFTGELFF. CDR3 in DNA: TGTGCCAGTAGTAGGCTAGCGGGGTTCACCGGGGAGCTGTTTTTT.

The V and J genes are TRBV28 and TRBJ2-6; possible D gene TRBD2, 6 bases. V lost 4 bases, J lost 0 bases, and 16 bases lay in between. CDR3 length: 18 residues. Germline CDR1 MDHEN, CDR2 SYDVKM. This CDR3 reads CASSSYRGRDSGANVLTF. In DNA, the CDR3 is TGTGCCAGCAGTTCGTATAGAGGGCGGGACTCTGGGGCCAACGTCCTGACTTTC. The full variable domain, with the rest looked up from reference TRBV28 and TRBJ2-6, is DVKVTQSSRYLVKRTGEKVFLECVQDMDHENMFWYRQDPGLGLRLIYFSYDVKMKEKGDIPEGYSVSREKKERFSLILESASTNQTSMYLCASSSYRGRDSGANVLTFGAGSRLTVL.

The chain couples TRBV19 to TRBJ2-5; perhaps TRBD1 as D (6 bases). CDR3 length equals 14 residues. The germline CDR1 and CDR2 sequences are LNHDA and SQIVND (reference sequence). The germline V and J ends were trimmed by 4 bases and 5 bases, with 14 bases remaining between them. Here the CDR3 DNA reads TGTGCCAGTAGTACCCCAGGGGCCACCGAGACCCAGTACTTC. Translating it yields CASSTPGATETQYF.

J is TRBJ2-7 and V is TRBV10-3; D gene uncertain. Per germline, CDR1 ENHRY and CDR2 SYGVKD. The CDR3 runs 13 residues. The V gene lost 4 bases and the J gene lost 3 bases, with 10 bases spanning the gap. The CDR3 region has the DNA TGTGCCATCAGTGTCTCTAAGGGCTACGAGCAGTACTTC. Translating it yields CAISVSKGYEQYF.

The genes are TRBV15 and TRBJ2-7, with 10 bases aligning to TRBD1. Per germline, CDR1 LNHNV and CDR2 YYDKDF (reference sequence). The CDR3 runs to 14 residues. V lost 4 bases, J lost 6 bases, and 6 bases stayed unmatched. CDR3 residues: CATSIGQGELEQYF. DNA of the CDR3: TGTGCCACCAGCATAGGACAGGGGGAACTCGAGCAGTACTTC.

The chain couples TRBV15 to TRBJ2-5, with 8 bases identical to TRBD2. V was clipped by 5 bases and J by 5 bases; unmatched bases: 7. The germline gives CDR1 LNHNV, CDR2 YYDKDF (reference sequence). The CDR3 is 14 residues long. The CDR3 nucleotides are TGTGCCACCAGCTTTGCGGGAGGATTGGAGACCCAGTACTTC. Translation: CATSFAGGLETQYF.

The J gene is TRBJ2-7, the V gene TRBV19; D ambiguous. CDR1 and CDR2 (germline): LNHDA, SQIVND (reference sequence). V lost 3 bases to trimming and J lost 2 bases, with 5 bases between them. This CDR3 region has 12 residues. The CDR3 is CASSIGPYEQYF. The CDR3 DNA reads TGTGCCAGTAGTATCGGACCCTACGAGCAGTACTTC.

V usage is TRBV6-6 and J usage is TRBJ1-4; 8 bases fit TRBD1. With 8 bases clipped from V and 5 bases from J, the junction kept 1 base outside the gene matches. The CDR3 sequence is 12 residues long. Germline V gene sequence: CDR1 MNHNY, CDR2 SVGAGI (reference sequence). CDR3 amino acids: CASRDRNEKLFF. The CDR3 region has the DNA TGTGCCAGCCGGGACAGGAATGAAAAACTGTTTTTT.

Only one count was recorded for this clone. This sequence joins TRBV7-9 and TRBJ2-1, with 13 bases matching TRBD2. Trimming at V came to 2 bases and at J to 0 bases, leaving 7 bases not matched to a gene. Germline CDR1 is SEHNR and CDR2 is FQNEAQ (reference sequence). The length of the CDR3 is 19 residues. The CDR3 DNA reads TGTGCCAGCAGCTTAAGGGGACTAGCGGGATATAACTCCTACAATGAGCAGTTCTTC. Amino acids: CASSLRGLAGYNSYNEQFF.

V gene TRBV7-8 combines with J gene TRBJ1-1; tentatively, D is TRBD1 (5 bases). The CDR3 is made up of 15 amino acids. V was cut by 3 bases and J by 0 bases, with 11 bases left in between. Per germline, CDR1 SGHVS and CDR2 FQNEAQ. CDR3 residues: CASSFPGFVNTEAFF. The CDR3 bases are TGTGCCAGCAGCTTCCCAGGGTTCGTGAACACTGAAGCTTTCTTT.

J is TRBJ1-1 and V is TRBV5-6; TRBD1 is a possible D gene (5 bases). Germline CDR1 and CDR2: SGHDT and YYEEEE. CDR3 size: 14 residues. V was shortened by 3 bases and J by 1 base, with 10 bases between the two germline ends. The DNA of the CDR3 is TGTGCCAGCAGCTGGGGGAGATCGAACACTGAAGCTTTCTTT. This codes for CASSWGRSNTEAFF.

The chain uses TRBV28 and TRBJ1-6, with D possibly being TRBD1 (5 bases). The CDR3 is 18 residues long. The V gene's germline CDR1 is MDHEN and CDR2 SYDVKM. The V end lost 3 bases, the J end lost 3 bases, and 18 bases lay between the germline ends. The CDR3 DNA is TGTGCCAGCAGTTTTGGGGTTGGGTGGGGCGTCTATAATTCACCCCTCCACTTT. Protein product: CASSFGVGWGVYNSPLHF. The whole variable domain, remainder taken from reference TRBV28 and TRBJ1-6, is DVKVTQSSRYLVKRTGEKVFLECVQDMDHENMFWYRQDPGLGLRLIYFSYDVKMKEKGDIPEGYSVSREKKERFSLILESASTNQTSMYLCASSFGVGWGVYNSPLHFGNGTRLTVT.

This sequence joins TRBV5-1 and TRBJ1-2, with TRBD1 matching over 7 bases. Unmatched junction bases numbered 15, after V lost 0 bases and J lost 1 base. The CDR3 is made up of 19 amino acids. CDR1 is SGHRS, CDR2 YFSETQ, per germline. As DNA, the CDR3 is TGCGCCAGCAGCTTGGGGTACGTCTCTGACAGGGCTCGTAACTATGGCTACACCTTC. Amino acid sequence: CASSLGYVSDRARNYGYTF. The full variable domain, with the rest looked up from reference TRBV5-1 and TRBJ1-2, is KAGVTQTPRYLIKTRGQQVTLSCSPISGHRSVSWYQQTPGQGLQFLFEYFSETQRNKGNFPGRFSGRQFSNSRSEMNVSTLELGDSALYLCASSLGYVSDRARNYGYTFGSGTRLTVV.

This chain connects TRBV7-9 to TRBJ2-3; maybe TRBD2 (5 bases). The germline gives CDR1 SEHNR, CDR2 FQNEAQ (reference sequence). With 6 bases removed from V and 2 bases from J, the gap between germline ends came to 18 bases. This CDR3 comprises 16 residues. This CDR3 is CASRSTRLEATDTQYF. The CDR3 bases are TGTGCCAGCAGGTCCACTAGATTGGAGGCCACAGATACGCAGTATTTT.

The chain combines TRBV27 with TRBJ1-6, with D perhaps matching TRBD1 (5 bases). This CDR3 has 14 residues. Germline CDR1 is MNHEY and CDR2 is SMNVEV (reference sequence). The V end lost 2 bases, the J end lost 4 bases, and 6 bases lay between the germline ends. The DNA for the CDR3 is TGTGCCAGCAGTTTAGGGGGGTATAATTCACCCCTCCACTTT. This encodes CASSLGGYNSPLHF.

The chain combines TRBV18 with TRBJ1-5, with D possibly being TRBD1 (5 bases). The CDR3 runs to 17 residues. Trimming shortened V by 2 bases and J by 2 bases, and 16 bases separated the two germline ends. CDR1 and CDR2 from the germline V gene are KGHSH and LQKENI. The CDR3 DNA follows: TGTGCCAGCTCACCAGATCGAGGGGAATGGGGCAATCAGCCCCAGCATTTT. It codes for CASSPDRGEWGNQPQHF. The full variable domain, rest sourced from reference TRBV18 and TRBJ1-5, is NAGVMQNPRHLVRRRGQEARLRCSPMKGHSHVYWYRQLPEEGLKFMVYLQKENIIDESGMPKERFSAEFPKEGPSILRIQQVVRGDSAAYFCASSPDRGEWGNQPQHFGDGTRLSIL.

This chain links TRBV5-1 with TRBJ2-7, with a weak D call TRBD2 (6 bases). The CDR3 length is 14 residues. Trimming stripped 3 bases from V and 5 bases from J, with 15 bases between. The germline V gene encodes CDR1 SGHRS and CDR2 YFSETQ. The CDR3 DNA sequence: TGCGCCAGCAGCTCGGGACTTCGGGGACACGAGCAGTACTTC. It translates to CASSSGLRGHEQYF. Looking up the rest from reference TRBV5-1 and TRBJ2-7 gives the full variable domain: KAGVTQTPRYLIKTRGQQVTLSCSPISGHRSVSWYQQTPGQGLQFLFEYFSETQRNKGNFPGRFSGRQFSNSRSEMNVSTLELGDSALYLCASSSGLRGHEQYFGPGTRLTVT.

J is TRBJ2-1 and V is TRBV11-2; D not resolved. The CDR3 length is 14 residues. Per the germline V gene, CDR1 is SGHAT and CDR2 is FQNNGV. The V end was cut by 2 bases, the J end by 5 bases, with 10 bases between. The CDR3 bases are TGTGCCAGCAGCTTAAGAGGAAGCAACAATGAGCAGTTCTTC. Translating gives CASSLRGSNNEQFF.

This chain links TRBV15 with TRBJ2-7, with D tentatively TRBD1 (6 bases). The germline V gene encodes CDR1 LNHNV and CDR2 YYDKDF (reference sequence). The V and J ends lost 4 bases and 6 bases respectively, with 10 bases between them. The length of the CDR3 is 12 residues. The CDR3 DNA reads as TGTGCCACCAGCACCCCGGACAGCGAGCAGTACTTC. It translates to CATSTPDSEQYF.

The CDR3 nucleotides are TGTGCCAGCAGCAAAGAAAACCCAGGACAGGGAAATAATTCACCCCTCCACTTT. Encoded protein: CASSKENPGQGNNSPLHF. The chain joins TRBV21-1 to TRBJ1-6; the tabulated D call, TRBD1, remains unverified against the DNA. TRBV21-1 is a known pseudogene. The CDR3 extends over 18 amino acids.

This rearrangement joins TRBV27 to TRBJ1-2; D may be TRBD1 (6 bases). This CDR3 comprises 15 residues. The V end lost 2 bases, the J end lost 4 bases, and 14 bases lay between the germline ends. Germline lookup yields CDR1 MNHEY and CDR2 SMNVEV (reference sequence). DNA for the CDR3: TGTGCCAGCAGTTTAATCCGGGGGCGCGGCTATGGCTACACCTTC. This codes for CASSLIRGRGYGYTF.

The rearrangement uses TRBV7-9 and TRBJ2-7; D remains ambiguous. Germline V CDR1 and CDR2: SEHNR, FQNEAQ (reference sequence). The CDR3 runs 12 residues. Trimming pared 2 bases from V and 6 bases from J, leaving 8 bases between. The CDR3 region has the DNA TGTGCCAGCAGCTTATGGGTCAGCGAGCAGTACTTC. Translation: CASSLWVSEQYF.

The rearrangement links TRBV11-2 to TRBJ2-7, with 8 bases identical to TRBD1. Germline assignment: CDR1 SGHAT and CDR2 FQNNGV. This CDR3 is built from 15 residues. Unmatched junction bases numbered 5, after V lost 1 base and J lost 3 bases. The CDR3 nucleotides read TGTGCCAGCAGCTTAGGACGTGGGACAGGCTACGAGCAGTACTTC. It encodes CASSLGRGTGYEQYF.

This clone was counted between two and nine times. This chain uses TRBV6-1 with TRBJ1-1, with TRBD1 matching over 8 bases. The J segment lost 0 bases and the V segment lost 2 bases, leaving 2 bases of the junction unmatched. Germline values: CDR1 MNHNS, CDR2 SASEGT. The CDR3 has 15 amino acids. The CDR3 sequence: CASSEWTGMNTEAFF. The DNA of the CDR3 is TGTGCCAGCAGTGAATGGACAGGGATGAACACTGAAGCTTTCTTT.

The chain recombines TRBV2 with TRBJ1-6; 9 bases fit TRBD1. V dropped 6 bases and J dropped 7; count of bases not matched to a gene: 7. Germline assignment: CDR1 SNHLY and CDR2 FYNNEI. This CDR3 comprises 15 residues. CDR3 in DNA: TGTGCCAGCAGGGAACAGGGGGCCCTGAATTCACCCCTCCACTTT. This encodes CASREQGALNSPLHF.